Sequencing of this T cell receptor (beta chain) was carried out in a study of blood T cell repertoires in COVID-19. At the level of the study: Acute-phase and convalescent COVID-19 samples originated in the United States, Italy and Spain. T cells, B-cell-depleted T cells, or PBMCs provided the cDNA or gDNA that served as material.

V lost 0 bases, J lost 8 bases, and 14 bases lay in between. The germline CDR1 and CDR2 sequences are SGDLS and YYNGEE. This CDR3 region has 15 residues. Original data processing: Scientists estimated how many nucleated cells there were by amplifying reference gene primers. Only in-frame clones appear in the TCRdb table, and some are missing; sequencing was by immunoSEQ multiplex PCR. D and trimming were read from the DNA, whereas the V and J calls and clone size are those reported in that table. In the table there are more than 90,000 clones, 85% to 90% of which are singletons. Sequencing was performed on peripheral blood. J is TRBJ1-4 and V is TRBV9; D call uncertain. This clonotype originated in a man in his 70s who had recovered from COVID-19. CDR3: CASSVGVQAWEKLFF. CDR3 nucleotide sequence: TGTGCCAGCAGCGTAGGTGTCCAGGCCTGGGAAAAACTGTTTTTT.